This T cell receptor beta chain was captured in a study of blood T cell repertoires in COVID-19 (dated by TCRdb to about 2020). In terms of the full investigation: The collaborator samples originated in the United States, Italy and Spain and spanned the acute and convalescent phases of COVID-19. Where available, HLA class I and class II types were obtained from metadata supplied by the sample provider rather than from assay-based typing. Deeply sampled blood TCRbeta repertoires from subjects exposed to, actively infected with, or recovered from COVID-19 were included in the dataset. The samples were drawn from the first 160 participants of the ongoing ImmuneRACE study and from over a thousand subjects provided by 6 global collaborators. Nearly every sample came with metadata listing a de-identified subject ID, COVID-19 status, age in years and sex. The prospective study material was composed of cDNA or gDNA derived from T cells, B-cell-depleted T cells, or PBMCs. The repertoires were released in a freely available public database intended as a resource for research on the immune response to SARS-CoV-2. The full study reports these points: Clinical and demographic metadata were provided uncurated, with the amount varying by source and participant.

As regards this clone: Its antigen specificity is not known. No base quality information exists; no much larger clone differs at one position.

The collaborating institutions used their own protocols to collect whole blood in K2EDTA tubes. For TCRbeta analysis, collaborator samples were shipped as frozen whole blood, as isolated PBMCs, or as DNA extracted from either sample type. TCRbeta CDR3 regions were amplified from genomic DNA by means of the immunoSEQ Assay, a bias-controlled multiplex PCR. As for how the authors treated the data: Within the assay, amplification of reference gene primers was used to estimate how many nucleated cells each sample contained. Sequence reads were collapsed and filtered to measure the absolute abundance of every unique TCRbeta CDR3 rearrangement. For each sample, productive Simpson clonality was calculated by taking the square root of Simpson's diversity index across productive rearrangements. Held by TCRdb, this immuneACCESS table contains in-frame sequences only and omits some clones. Under half of the omission traces to an unresolved V gene where checked; the cause of the rest is unknown. Clone size and V and J calls were adopted from that table, with D and trimming inferred from the DNA. In all, the sample holds tens of thousands of clones, and less than 90% of those were seen once. Jointly, the top ten make up 15% to 20% of the sample.

The receptor was derived from a woman aged 80 or older with acute or convalescent COVID-19. Sequencing used peripheral blood.

For the CDR3, the sequence is CASRTDYNSPLHF. The nucleotide sequence reads as follows: TGTGCCAGTAGGACAGACTATAATTCACCCCTCCACTTT. The chain links TRBV19 with TRBJ1-6; tentative D gene TRBD1, with 5 bases matching. The CDR3 sequence holds 13 residues, the cysteine and phenylalanine included. The read is trimmed to its CDR3 DNA, 39 bases read in frame from base 1. V was cut back by 6 bases and J by 3 bases, leaving a gap of 6 bases between them. Per the germline V gene (reference sequence), LNHDA is the CDR1 and SQIVND is the CDR2.